One sample yielded the 12 T cell receptor beta chains listed below, sequenced in a study of cytotoxic CD8 clonotypes in ibrutinib-treated CLL. Only in-frame clones appear in the TCRdb table, and some are missing; sequencing was by immunoSEQ multiplex PCR. The repertoire holds about 130,000 clones, with around 84% as singletons. The source was PBMCs, collected after 24 months of ibrutinib treatment. Receptors were obtained from a human donor with chronic lymphocytic leukemia.

The chain couples TRBV10-3 to TRBJ2-7; possible D gene TRBD1, 5 bases. Trimming pared 4 bases from V and 0 bases from J, leaving 10 bases between. CDR3 length: 14 residues. Per germline, CDR1 ENHRY and CDR2 SYGVKD. CDR3 protein: CAISADTISYEQYF. CDR3 nucleotide sequence: TGTGCCATCAGTGCGGACACGATCTCCTACGAGCAGTACTTC.

The chain uses TRBV6-5 and TRBJ2-7; maybe TRBD1 (6 bases). The CDR3 runs 11 residues. Trimming took off 7 bases at V and 6 bases at J, with 10 bases between the two ends. From germline, CDR1 is MNHEY and CDR2 SVGAGI. In DNA, the CDR3 is TGTGCCAGCAACAGGGTCCTCGAGCAGTACTTC. Residues: CASNRVLEQYF.

The chain has TRBV19 and TRBJ2-5, with unresolved D. The CDR3 is 12 amino acids. V lost 5 bases, J lost 7 bases, and 11 bases lay in between. Per the germline V gene, CDR1 is LNHDA and CDR2 is SQIVND (reference sequence). The CDR3 loop reads CASSRDRGTQYF. The CDR3 DNA sequence: TGTGCCAGTAGTCGCGATCGTGGGACCCAGTACTTC.

V usage is TRBV6-5 and J usage is TRBJ2-2; D not resolved. Per the germline V gene, CDR1 is MNHEY and CDR2 is SVGAGI. V was shortened by 5 bases and J by 5 bases, with 3 bases between the two germline ends. The CDR3 runs 11 residues. CDR3 sequence reads: CASSRTGELFF. DNA of the CDR3: TGTGCCAGCAGTCGAACCGGGGAGCTGTTTTTT.

This sequence joins TRBV30 and TRBJ1-5; possible D gene TRBD1, 5 bases. From germline, CDR1 is GTSNPN and CDR2 SVGIG (reference sequence). This CDR3 is 12 amino acids long. The V end was cut by 1 base, the J end by 5 bases, with 6 bases between. The CDR3 protein is CAWSGGDQPQHF. CDR3 DNA: TGTGCCTGGAGTGGGGGGGATCAGCCCCAGCATTTT.

This clone has just one count. This chain connects TRBV7-2 to TRBJ2-2; D unresolved. The CDR3 has 16 residues. CDR1 and CDR2 from the germline V gene are SGHTA and FQGNSA. V dropped 1 base and J dropped 6 bases, with 15 bases sitting between them. The CDR3 DNA follows: TGTGCCAGCAGCTTAGGAGTAGGTGAAGTTCCCGGGGAGCTGTTTTTT. Translation gives CASSLGVGEVPGELFF.

This clone came up once. V gene TRBV15 combines with J gene TRBJ1-2; TRBD1 matches at 8 bases. Germline CDR1 and CDR2: LNHNV and YYDKDF (reference sequence). Losses at the gene ends were 2 bases for V and 8 bases for J; bases not matched to a gene: 10. The CDR3 is 15 amino acids. CDR3 loop: CATSRRGQGAKGYTF. The CDR3, as DNA: TGTGCCACCAGCAGAAGGGGGCAGGGGGCAAAGGGCTACACCTTC.

V is TRBV19 and J is TRBJ1-1; 7 nucleotides align to TRBD1. V dropped 3 bases and J dropped 3; count of bases not matched to a gene: 7. CDR1 and CDR2 (germline): LNHDA, SQIVND (reference sequence). The CDR3 runs to 15 residues. The CDR3: CASSMAWTGHTEAFF. In nucleotides, the CDR3 is TGTGCCAGTAGTATGGCTTGGACAGGCCACACTGAAGCTTTCTTT.

The chain joins TRBV2 to TRBJ2-7; 8 bases align to TRBD1. Germline CDR1 SNHLY, CDR2 FYNNEI. The V segment lost 4 bases and the J segment 2 bases; nucleotides outside the gene matches: 10. The CDR3 has 16 amino acids. For the CDR3, the DNA is TGTGCCAGCAGTGTGAATCCGGGACAGGCGCCCTACGAGCAGTACTTC. The encoded protein is CASSVNPGQAPYEQYF.

The rearrangement joins TRBV5-4 to TRBJ2-2; no clear D gene. CDR1 SGHNT and CDR2 YYREEE come from the germline V gene (reference sequence). V was clipped by 7 bases and J by 0 bases, with 10 bases between them. The CDR3 runs 14 residues. The CDR3 DNA reads as TGTGCCAGCCAAACGGAATCGAACACCGGGGAGCTGTTTTTT. Translating gives CASQTESNTGELFF. Based on the CDR3 plus reference TRBV5-4 and TRBJ2-2, the full variable domain is ETGVTQSPTHLIKTRGQQVTLRCSSQSGHNTVSWYQQALGQGPQFIFQYYREEENGRGNFPPRFSGLQFPNYSSELNVNALELDDSALYLCASQTESNTGELFFGEGSRLTVL.

The CDR3 is CASSPPMKGYTF. The DNA for the CDR3 is TGTGCCAGCTCACCACCGATGAAAGGCTACACCTTC. The J gene is TRBJ1-2, the V gene TRBV18; D unclear. The length of the CDR3 is 12 residues. Trimming pared 0 bases from V and 8 bases from J, leaving 7 bases between. CDR1 KGHSH and CDR2 LQKENI come from the germline V gene.

CDR3 sequence (DNA): TGCGCCAGCAGCCAAGATCCGACAGTCTATGGCTACACCTTC. Translated, it gives CASSQDPTVYGYTF. The J gene is TRBJ1-2, the V gene TRBV4-1; perhaps TRBD1 as D (5 bases). The CDR3 has 14 residues. Germline CDR1 reads MGHRA; CDR2 reads YSYEKL. Trimming took 0 bases from V and 4 from J, leaving 9 bases between them.